This entry concerns a single T cell receptor beta chain. Other DNA sequences of this sample code for an identical CDR3. Authors' analysis steps: Reference gene primer amplification gave estimated nucleated cell counts. Sequenced by immunoSEQ multiplex PCR; TCRdb stores in-frame clones only, minus some. V and J calls plus clone size are reproduced from that table; the DNA served to infer D and trimming. The sample shows about 200,000 clones, about 89% of them seen only once. This CDR3 spans 16 amino acids. Germline V gives CDR1 SGHRS, CDR2 YFSETQ. The V and J ends lost 4 bases and 2 bases, in that order; junction bases with no gene match: 6. This specimen comes from a study of blood T cell repertoires in COVID-19. Study-level information: Samples representing acute and convalescent COVID-19 were sourced from the United States, Italy and Spain.

Input material: PBMCs or T cells enriched from blood (not recorded which). V is TRBV5-1 and J is TRBJ2-5; TRBD1 aligns across 12 bases. The TCR originated in a woman aged 18-30 years who had recovered from COVID-19. CDR3 in amino acids: CASSPGTGGYQETQYF. CDR3 DNA: TGCGCCAGCAGCCCCGGGACAGGGGGCTATCAAGAGACCCAGTACTTC.